These T cell receptor beta chains were read from a single sample in a study of vaccination and CD4 T cells after COVID-19. Their specific antigens are unknown. MiXCR was run by TCRdb on the PCR reads, yielding one entry per CDR3 protein. The table records 20,000 or so distinct CDR3 sequences, about 30% of them present only once. Sequencing was performed on cultured CD4+ T cells from blood. The receptors were gathered from a human donor with COVID-19. Both conserved end residues are part of each CDR3. D genes are given only for firm matches. Part of the rows lack a size; the others show once, few, many or a class for expanded clones.

d_call,v_call,j_call,clone_size,cdr3_nt,cdr3_aa
TRBD2,TRBV19,TRBJ2-5,-,TGTGCCAGTAGTATGGGGCGGGGGAAAGAGACCCAGTACTTC,CASSMGRGKETQYF
-,TRBV2,TRBJ2-5,few,TGTGCCAGCAGTGCAAGCACTCAAGAGACCCAGTACTTC,CASSASTQETQYF
-,TRBV28,TRBJ1-6,-,TGTGCCAGCACCCGGTCCTCCTATAATTCACCCCTCCACTTT,CASTRSSYNSPLHF
-,TRBV12-3/TRBV12-4,TRBJ2-2,few,TGTGCCAGCGAATTATCACGGAGAAACACCGGGGAGCTGTTTTTT,CASELSRRNTGELFF
TRBD1,TRBV20-1,TRBJ2-3,-,TGCAGTGCTAGAATCCCGGGACAGGGTAGCACAGATACGCAGTATTTT,CSARIPGQGSTDTQYF
TRBD2,TRBV5-1,TRBJ2-5,-,TGCGCCAGCAGCTCCAGAGCGGGCGGGGGAGGGGAGACCCAGTACTTC,CASSSRAGGGGETQYF
-,TRBV4-1,TRBJ1-5,-,TGCGCCAGCAGCCAAGATAGGGGCAGCCAGTCAGCCCAGCATTTT,CASSQDRGSQSAQHF
-,TRBV6-1,TRBJ1-5,medium-sized,TGTGCCAGCGGAGACAGGAGCAATCAGCCCCAGCATTTT,CASGDRSNQPQHF
-,TRBV6-1,TRBJ2-7,few,TGTGCCAGCAACACCCCCCAAGTATCCTACGAGCAGTACTTC,CASNTPQVSYEQYF
-,TRBV20-1,TRBJ2-7,-,TGCAGTGCTAGCCGTACCGACGCGGGGAGAGGCGAGCAGTACTTC,CSASRTDAGRGEQYF
-,TRBV5-1,TRBJ1-1,-,TGCGCCAGCAGCTTGGCAGGCGAGAACACTGAAGCTTTCTTT,CASSLAGENTEAFF
-,TRBV20-1,TRBJ1-6,few,TGCAGTGCTAGAGTGGAAACAGTTAATTCACCCCTCCACTTT,CSARVETVNSPLHF
-,TRBV18,TRBJ1-5,few,TGTGCCAGCTCACCCCTCGGGGTGGGGAATCAGCCCCAGCATTTT,CASSPLGVGNQPQHF
TRBD1,TRBV6-2/TRBV6-3,TRBJ1-5,few,TGTGCCAGCAGCACTAGAGGCGGACAGGGATCGACGCCTGCCCAGCATTTT,CASSTRGGQGSTPAQHF
TRBD1,TRBV11-3,TRBJ2-2,-,TGTGCCAGCAGCTTAGTCCAGGGGGCGACCGGGGAGCTGTTTTTT,CASSLVQGATGELFF
TRBD1,TRBV24-1,TRBJ2-5,once,TGTGCCACCAGTGATCCTGGACAGGGGCGAGAGACCCAGTACTTC,CATSDPGQGRETQYF